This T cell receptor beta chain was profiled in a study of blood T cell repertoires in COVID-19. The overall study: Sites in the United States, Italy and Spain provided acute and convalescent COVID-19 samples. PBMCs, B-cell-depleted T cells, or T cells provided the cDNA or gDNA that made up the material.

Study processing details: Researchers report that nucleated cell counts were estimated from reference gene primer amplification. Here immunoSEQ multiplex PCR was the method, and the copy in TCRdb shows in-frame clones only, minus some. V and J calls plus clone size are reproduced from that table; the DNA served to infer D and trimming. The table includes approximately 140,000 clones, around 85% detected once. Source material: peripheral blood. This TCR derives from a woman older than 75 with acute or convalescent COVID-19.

DNA for the CDR3: TGTGCCAGCAGGGCCAGGGACAGGATCAACTATGGCTACACCTTC. Translating gives CASRARDRINYGYTF. The rearrangement uses TRBV6-5 and TRBJ1-2; 8 bases line up with TRBD1. The CDR3 has 15 residues. CDR1 and CDR2 from the germline V gene are MNHEY and SVGAGI. V was clipped by 6 bases and J by 2 bases; unmatched bases: 8.